The 20 T cell receptor beta chains below were found in one sample sequenced in a study of blood T cell repertoires in COVID-19. The repertoire was sequenced with immunoSEQ multiplex PCR; TCRdb's copy has only in-frame clones and lacks some. The sample yields around 70,000 clones, roughly 85% seen once. Sequenced input: peripheral blood. All receptors derive from a human donor in a cohort sampled during active COVID-19.

This clone was seen only once. The chain joins TRBV11-2 to TRBJ2-5, with TRBD2 matching 8 bases. Germline CDR1 is SGHAT and CDR2 is FQNNGV. J gave up 7 bases and V 6 bases, and 16 bases lay outside the gene matches. The CDR3 length is 16 residues. CDR3 in amino acids: CASRPVGRGEAVTQYF. CDR3 nucleotide sequence: TGTGCCAGCAGACCCGTGGGGCGGGGGGAGGCGGTGACCCAGTACTTC.

This chain uses TRBV5-1 with TRBJ2-2, with TRBD2 matching 10 bases. Per the germline V gene, CDR1 is SGHRS and CDR2 is YFSETQ. The CDR3 runs 18 residues. V gave up 0 bases and J gave up 3 bases; unmatched junction bases: 8. The CDR3 spells CASSLAASGGLDTGELFF. The CDR3 bases are TGCGCCAGCAGCTTGGCGGCTAGCGGGGGCCTCGACACCGGGGAGCTGTTTTTT. The entire variable domain, with the rest obtained from reference TRBV5-1 and TRBJ2-2, is as follows: KAGVTQTPRYLIKTRGQQVTLSCSPISGHRSVSWYQQTPGQGLQFLFEYFSETQRNKGNFPGRFSGRQFSNSRSEMNVSTLELGDSALYLCASSLAASGGLDTGELFFGEGSRLTVL.

Only one count was recorded for this clone. The V and J genes are TRBV7-9 and TRBJ2-5; weak D call: TRBD1 (6 bases). Trimming left V 5 bases short and J 1 base short, with 8 bases between. The CDR3 totals 13 residues. Germline V gene data show CDR1 as SEHNR and CDR2 as FQNEAQ (reference sequence). The CDR3 nucleotides are TGTGCCAGCAGCGCGGACAGCCAAGAGACCCAGTACTTC. Its protein is CASSADSQETQYF.

The J gene is TRBJ2-5, the V gene TRBV9; 7 positions match TRBD2. The CDR3 totals 13 residues. Unmatched junction bases numbered 5, after V lost 4 bases and J lost 5 bases. Per the germline V gene, CDR1 is SGDLS and CDR2 is YYNGEE. For the CDR3, the DNA is TGTGCCAGCAGCTATGCGGGGGAGGAGACCCAGTACTTC. It translates to CASSYAGEETQYF.

The CDR3 nucleotides read TGTGCCAGTAGTTCCGCGGGAGTACAAGAGACCCAGTACTTC. The encoded protein is CASSSAGVQETQYF. The chain links TRBV19 to TRBJ2-5; 7 positions match TRBD2. J lost 2 bases, V lost 5 bases, and 5 bases had no gene match. The CDR3 covers 14 residues. Germline assignment: CDR1 LNHDA and CDR2 SQIVND (reference sequence).

The chain links TRBV6-6 to TRBJ2-5, with D possibly matching TRBD1 (6 bases). Germline lookup yields CDR1 MNHNY and CDR2 SVGAGI (reference sequence). The CDR3 is 13 residues long. V was clipped by 2 bases and J by 7 bases, with 11 bases between them. Written as DNA, the CDR3 is TGTGCCAGCAGTTACAGGGAACAGGGGACCCAGTACTTC. It yields the protein CASSYREQGTQYF.

The chain recombines TRBV2 with TRBJ1-4; possibly TRBD1 for D (6 bases). In germline, CDR1 is SNHLY, CDR2 FYNNEI. Trimming took 6 bases from V and 12 from J, leaving 14 bases between them. The CDR3 loop spans 12 amino acids. Here the CDR3 reads CASRETGTELFF. For the CDR3, the DNA is TGTGCCAGCAGAGAGACAGGAACCGAACTGTTTTTT. The full variable domain, completed using reference TRBV2 and TRBJ1-4, is EPEVTQTPSHQVTQMGQEVILRCVPISNHLYFYWYRQILGQKVEFLVSFYNNEISEKSEIFDDQFSVERPDGSNFTLKIRSTKLEDSAMYFCASRETGTELFFGSGTQLSVL.

The gene calls are TRBV10-3 and TRBJ2-3, with 7 positions matching TRBD2. V was clipped by 8 bases and J by 0 bases; unmatched bases: 5. The CDR3 consists of 14 residues. Germline V gene sequence: CDR1 ENHRY, CDR2 SYGVKD. The CDR3 DNA reads as TGTGCCATCCAAAGCGGGGTGAGCACAGATACGCAGTATTTT. It translates to CAIQSGVSTDTQYF.

V is TRBV4-3 and J is TRBJ2-7, with 7 bases fitting TRBD1. V lost 2 bases and J lost 6; bases outside the gene matches: 1. CDR3 length: 12 amino acids. Germline loops: CDR1 LGHNA, CDR2 YSLEER. The CDR3 DNA reads TGCGCCAGCAGCCAACCAGGGGGCGAGCAGTACTTC. Its protein is CASSQPGGEQYF.

CDR3 amino acids: CASSGGTGLYEQYF. DNA for the CDR3: TGCGCCAGCAGCGGGGGGACAGGGCTCTACGAGCAGTACTTC. The chain links TRBV5-1 to TRBJ2-7, with 9 bases matching TRBD1. The CDR3 length is 14 residues. V shed 4 bases and J 3 bases; nucleotides not matched to a gene: 5. The V gene's germline CDR1 is SGHRS and CDR2 YFSETQ.

V gene TRBV27 combines with J gene TRBJ2-5; 14 bases align to TRBD2. The germline CDR1 and CDR2 sequences are MNHEY and SMNVEV (reference sequence). The CDR3 runs 15 residues. J lost 4 bases, V lost 6 bases, and 4 bases had no gene match. This CDR3 reads CASSWTSGGTETQYF. CDR3 sequence (DNA): TGTGCCAGCAGCTGGACTAGCGGGGGGACAGAGACCCAGTACTTC.

The gene calls are TRBV6-1 and TRBJ1-1, with D tentatively TRBD1 (5 bases). Germline V gene sequence: CDR1 MNHNS, CDR2 SASEGT. Trimming left V 0 bases short and J 4 bases short, with 15 bases between. This CDR3 is built from 16 residues. This CDR3 reads CASSEAHLGEGTEAFF. The CDR3 coding sequence is TGTGCCAGCAGTGAAGCGCATCTAGGGGAGGGCACTGAAGCTTTCTTT.

The gene calls are TRBV29-1 and TRBJ1-1; D is possibly TRBD1 (5 bases). The CDR3 covers 11 residues. Germline V gene lookup returns CDR1 SQVTM and CDR2 ANQGSEA. V was clipped by 4 bases and J by 6 bases, with 9 bases between them. CDR3 protein: CSVAGSAEAFF. The CDR3, as DNA: TGCAGCGTTGCAGGGTCCGCTGAAGCTTTCTTT.

V and J are TRBV19 and TRBJ1-3; D gene unclear. The CDR3 is 16 amino acids. CDR1 and CDR2 from the germline V gene are LNHDA and SQIVND (reference sequence). Trimming shortened V by 4 bases and J by 0 bases, and 13 bases separated the two germline ends. CDR3 in amino acids: CASSTNAGRSGNTIYF. The CDR3 DNA follows: TGTGCCAGTAGTACCAATGCAGGTCGCTCTGGAAACACCATATATTTT.

V usage is TRBV19 and J usage is TRBJ1-5, with 10 nucleotides matching TRBD1. This CDR3 is built from 17 residues. Germline trimming cut 0 bases from V and 6 bases from J; bases unmatched to any gene: 8. Germline CDR1 reads LNHDA; CDR2 reads SQIVND (reference sequence). CDR3 nucleotides: TGTGCCAGTAGTATAGATCCTCAGACAGGGGGCCGTCAGCCCCAGCATTTT. Translated: CASSIDPQTGGRQPQHF. Full variable domain (remainder filled in from reference TRBV19 and TRBJ1-5): DGGITQSPKYLFRKEGQNVTLSCEQNLNHDAMYWYRQDPGQGLRLIYYSQIVNDFQKGDIAEGYSVSREKKESFPLTVTSAQKNPTAFYLCASSIDPQTGGRQPQHFGDGTRLSIL.

CDR3 in DNA: TGTGCCAGCAGCCACCCGACTAGCGGGAGCTACAATGAGCAGTTCTTC. Translating gives CASSHPTSGSYNEQFF. The chain has TRBV5-4 and TRBJ2-1; 12 bases line up with TRBD2. This CDR3 is built from 16 residues. Trimming removed 4 bases from V and 3 bases from J; junction bases left unmatched: 5. Germline CDR1 reads SGHNT; CDR2 reads YYREEE (reference sequence).

The chain combines TRBV5-1 with TRBJ1-2, with D hard to call. CDR1 is SGHRS and CDR2 is YFSETQ in the germline V gene. The length of the CDR3 is 15 residues. The germline V and J ends were trimmed by 0 bases and 1 base, with 10 bases remaining between them. The CDR3 DNA sequence: TGCGCCAGCAGCTTGGACGGTCGGAGTAACTATGGCTACACCTTC. Protein: CASSLDGRSNYGYTF.

V gene TRBV5-1 combines with J gene TRBJ2-7, with 7 bases aligning to TRBD2. Germline CDR1 and CDR2: SGHRS and YFSETQ. CDR3 length: 16 amino acids. With V trimmed by 1 base and J by 4 bases, 11 bases remained unmatched. CDR3 nucleotides: TGCGCCAGCAGCTTGTTGCTAGCGGAAGGGGATTACGAGCAGTACTTC. The encoded protein is CASSLLLAEGDYEQYF.

The sample holds a few counts of this clone. The chain recombines TRBV7-2 with TRBJ1-1, with 8 nucleotides matching TRBD1. V lost 2 bases, J lost 0 bases, and 11 bases stayed unmatched. From germline, CDR1 is SGHTA and CDR2 FQGNSA. The length of the CDR3 is 18 residues. The CDR3 DNA follows: TGTGCCAGCAGCTTATTAAGGACAGGGTTGAAGGTGAACACTGAAGCTTTCTTT. The encoded protein is CASSLLRTGLKVNTEAFF.

The chain carries TRBV3-1 (or the pseudogene TRBV3-2) and TRBJ2-4; perhaps TRBD1 as D (6 bases). Germline V gene sequence: CDR1 LGHDT, CDR2 YNNKEL (reference sequence). CDR3 size: 15 residues. Trimming stripped 1 base from V and 3 bases from J, with 10 bases between. CDR3 in DNA: TGTGCCAGCAGCCAAGGAGGGGGTGGCAAAAACATTCAGTACTTC. It encodes CASSQGGGGKNIQYF.